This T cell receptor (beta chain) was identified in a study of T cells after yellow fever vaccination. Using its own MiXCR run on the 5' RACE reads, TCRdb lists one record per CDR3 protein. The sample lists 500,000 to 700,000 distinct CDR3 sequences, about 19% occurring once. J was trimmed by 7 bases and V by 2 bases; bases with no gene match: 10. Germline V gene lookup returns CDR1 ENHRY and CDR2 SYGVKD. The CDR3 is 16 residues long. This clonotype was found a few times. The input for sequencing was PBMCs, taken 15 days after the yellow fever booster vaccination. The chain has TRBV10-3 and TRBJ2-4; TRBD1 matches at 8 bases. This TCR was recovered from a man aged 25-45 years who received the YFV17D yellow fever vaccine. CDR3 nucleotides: TGTGCCATCAGTGAGGACAGGGGCGGTTCTCGGAACATTCAGTACTTC. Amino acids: CAISEDRGGSRNIQYF.